Following are 10 T cell receptor beta chains from one sample sequenced in a study of identical twins. Using its own MiXCR run on the 5' RACE reads, TCRdb lists one record per CDR3 protein. The data contain about 660,000 distinct CDR3 sequences, roughly 8% of them singletons. The sample was also linked to a second study, of yellow fever vaccine responses in identical twins.

The sequencing input was PBMCs. Receptor source: a woman between 18 and 30 years old in good health.

This clonotype was seen more than once but under ten times. The chain is built from TRBV29-1 and TRBJ2-2; TRBD2 matches at 14 bases. The CDR3 runs to 16 residues. Trimming cost V 5 bases and J 6 bases; bases outside gene matches: 8. Germline CDR1 is SQVTM and CDR2 is ANQGSEA. The CDR3 nucleotides read TGCAGCGTTAAGAGACTAGCGGGGGGGCCAGCCGGGGAGCTGTTTTTT. It translates to CSVKRLAGGPAGELFF.

This clonotype occurred a few times. V usage is TRBV4-2 and J usage is TRBJ2-1; unclear D gene. The CDR3 sequence is 14 residues long. Germline V CDR1 and CDR2: LGHNA, YNFKEQ. V was clipped by 0 bases and J by 6 bases, with 9 bases between them. The CDR3 protein is CASSQDYQSNEQFF. The DNA for the CDR3 is TGTGCCAGCAGCCAAGATTATCAGTCCAATGAGCAGTTCTTC.

This clonotype turned up a few times. The rearrangement joins TRBV6-1 to TRBJ2-7; D remains ambiguous. CDR1 MNHNS and CDR2 SASEGT come from the germline V gene. The CDR3 extends over 11 amino acids. The CDR3 spells CAHGQSYEQYF. CDR3 sequence (DNA): TGTGCACACGGCCAGTCCTACGAGCAGTACTTC.

The table lists this clonotype with many counts. The J gene is TRBJ1-2, the V gene TRBV28; D not resolved. The CDR3 totals 14 residues. Germline V gene lookup returns CDR1 MDHEN and CDR2 SYDVKM. Trimming took off 7 bases at V and 4 bases at J, with 16 bases between the two ends. The CDR3: CASTMFGRSYGYTF. The CDR3 DNA reads TGTGCCAGCACCATGTTTGGGCGAAGCTATGGCTACACCTTC.

This clonotype was seen at least ten times. This rearrangement joins TRBV7-9 to TRBJ1-1; D perhaps matches TRBD1 (6 bases). Trimming took off 4 bases at V and 10 bases at J, with 16 bases between the two ends. The CDR3 extends over 13 amino acids. Per germline, CDR1 SEHNR and CDR2 FQNEAQ (reference sequence). The DNA of the CDR3 is TGTGCCAGCAGCTCACCAGGGGCCCAGGGAGCTTTCTTT. Its translation is CASSSPGAQGAFF.

This chain uses TRBV10-3 with TRBJ1-2, with D unresolved. In germline, CDR1 is ENHRY, CDR2 SYGVKD. The V and J ends lost 3 bases and 0 bases respectively, with 5 bases between them. This CDR3 region has 13 residues. DNA of the CDR3: TGTGCCATCAGTGATACAGCTAACTATGGCTACACCTTC. It translates to CAISDTANYGYTF.

This clonotype has at least ten counts. The chain recombines TRBV7-2 with TRBJ2-5; D gene uncertain. Trimming shortened V by 1 base and J by 7 bases, and 4 bases separated the two germline ends. CDR1 is SGHTA and CDR2 is FQGNSA in the germline V gene. This CDR3 region has 11 residues. The CDR3 here is CASSLVGTQYF. Written as DNA, the CDR3 is TGTGCCAGCAGCTTAGTTGGGACCCAGTACTTC.

V usage is TRBV5-1 and J usage is TRBJ2-2, with TRBD1 as a possible D gene (5 bases). CDR3 size: 13 residues. Trimming took 1 base from V and 6 from J, leaving 7 bases between them. Germline assignment: CDR1 SGHRS and CDR2 YFSETQ. The CDR3 protein is CASSLRTSGELFF. In DNA, the CDR3 is TGCGCCAGCAGCTTGAGGACATCCGGGGAGCTGTTTTTT.

This clonotype has more than one count but fewer than ten. This chain joins TRBV6-2 or TRBV6-3 and TRBJ2-3; D call uncertain. The CDR3 has 11 amino acids. Trimming removed 7 bases at V and 6 bases at J, with 8 bases between. CDR1 is MNHEY, CDR2 SVGEGT, per germline. CDR3 sequence (DNA): TGTGCCAGCACTCTTCGGGATACGCAGTATTTT. Its protein is CASTLRDTQYF.

This clonotype showed up many times. The chain is built from TRBV5-1 and TRBJ2-7, with 10 bases lining up with TRBD1. CDR1 and CDR2 from the germline V gene are SGHRS and YFSETQ. The CDR3 runs to 13 residues. Trimming at V came to 7 bases and at J to 4 bases, leaving 5 bases not matched to a gene. The CDR3 DNA follows: TGCGCCAGCCAAGGGACAGGGGAATACGAGCAGTACTTC. Translation gives CASQGTGEYEQYF.